One sample yielded the 29 T cell receptor beta chains listed below, sequenced in a study of shared clonotypes between healthy human individuals. Only in-frame clones appear in the TCRdb table, and some are missing; sequencing was by immunoSEQ multiplex PCR. In the table there are approximately 2,300,000 clones, around 92% of which are singletons. Material for sequencing was naive CD4+ T cells from PBMCs. As to subset: CD45RA+ positively selected. The receptors derive from a man aged 18 to 30 in good health. Some clones in this sample may be carry-over from other donors' samples.

This rearrangement joins TRBV15 to TRBJ2-5, with 8 bases fitting TRBD1. Unmatched junction bases numbered 12, after V lost 5 bases and J lost 4 bases. CDR1 and CDR2 (germline): LNHNV, YYDKDF (reference sequence). The CDR3 has 16 amino acids. The CDR3 DNA reads TGTGCCACCAGCCACTTGAGCGGACAGGGAAGAGAGACCCAGTACTTC. This encodes CATSHLSGQGRETQYF.

The rearrangement uses TRBV7-9 and TRBJ2-3, with 9 bases lining up with TRBD1. CDR1 is SEHNR and CDR2 is FQNEAQ in the germline V gene (reference sequence). Losses at the gene ends were 5 bases for V and 1 base for J; bases not matched to a gene: 4. The CDR3 runs to 15 residues. The CDR3 reads CASSVGDRGTDTQYF. CDR3 nucleotides: TGTGCCAGCAGCGTTGGGGACAGGGGCACAGATACGCAGTATTTT.

This CDR3 is CASSQMTGLSYEQYF. The CDR3, as DNA: TGCGCCAGCAGCCAGATGACAGGGTTATCCTACGAGCAGTACTTC. The chain couples TRBV5-1 to TRBJ2-7; 7 bases match TRBD1. This CDR3 has 15 residues. The germline V gene encodes CDR1 SGHRS and CDR2 YFSETQ. V lost 4 bases, J lost 1 base, and 8 bases stayed unmatched.

This clone has a single count. The chain joins TRBV27 to TRBJ1-2, with D unresolved. V was pared by 2 bases and J by 2 bases, with 9 bases between. CDR1 is MNHEY and CDR2 is SMNVEV in the germline V gene (reference sequence). The CDR3 has 14 amino acids. As DNA, the CDR3 is TGTGCCAGCAGTTTACCAGGTAAAAACTATGGCTACACCTTC. This translates into CASSLPGKNYGYTF.

This sequence joins TRBV25-1 and TRBJ1-1; 7 bases agree with TRBD1. The J segment lost 5 bases and the V segment lost 7 bases, leaving 16 bases of the junction unmatched. The germline CDR1 and CDR2 sequences are MGHDK and SYGVNS. This CDR3 has 16 residues. The CDR3 loop is CASIRGRGGEKTEAFF. CDR3 nucleotide sequence: TGTGCCAGCATCCGGGGCAGGGGGGGGGAGAAAACTGAAGCTTTCTTT.

This chain links TRBV7-2 with TRBJ2-3; 10 nucleotides match TRBD2. Trimming took 4 bases from V and 2 from J; bases not matched to a gene: 6. This CDR3 is built from 16 residues. CDR1 and CDR2 from the germline V gene are SGHTA and FQGNSA. The CDR3 DNA reads as TGTGCCAGCAGCTCTACTAGCGGGGTATACACAGATACGCAGTATTTT. Translation gives CASSSTSGVYTDTQYF. The variable domain in full, completed from reference TRBV7-2 and TRBJ2-3, reads GAGVSQSPSNKVTEKGKDVELRCDPISGHTALYWYRQSLGQGLEFLIYFQGNSAPDKSGLPSDRFSAERTGGSVSTLTIQRTQQEDSAVYLCASSSTSGVYTDTQYFGPGTRLTVL.

J is TRBJ1-5 and V is TRBV7-2; D remains ambiguous. This CDR3 is 14 amino acids long. CDR1 SGHTA and CDR2 FQGNSA come from the germline V gene. Trimming pared 6 bases from V and 1 base from J, leaving 10 bases between. The CDR3 is CASSRRGSNQPQHF. CDR3 coding DNA: TGTGCCAGCAGTAGGCGCGGCAGCAATCAGCCCCAGCATTTT.

This chain links TRBV11-2 with TRBJ2-1, with TRBD2 matching 12 bases. J was trimmed by 4 bases and V by 5 bases; bases with no gene match: 3. In germline, CDR1 is SGHAT, CDR2 FQNNGV. The CDR3 runs to 15 residues. The CDR3, as DNA: TGTGCCAGCAGCCAGCTAGCGGGGGGGTACAATGAGCAGTTCTTC. Its protein product is CASSQLAGGYNEQFF.

The genes are TRBV4-1 and TRBJ2-5; 8 bases agree with TRBD1. The J call may be faulty, since TRBJ2-7 better matches the DNA end. CDR1 and CDR2 from the germline V gene are MGHRA and YSYEKL. The CDR3 is 19 residues long. CDR3 bases: TGCGCCAGCAGCCAAGTAGGGGGACAGGAGGCATTAAGCTCCTACGAGCAGTACTTC. Translation gives CASSQVGGQEALSSYEQYF.

This chain connects TRBV5-8 to TRBJ1-1; D not resolved. Trimming took 2 bases from V and 3 from J, leaving 8 bases between them. Germline V gene lookup returns CDR1 SGHTS and CDR2 YDEGEE. The CDR3 length is 13 residues. The CDR3: CASSFERHTEAFF. In DNA form, the CDR3 reads TGTGCCAGCAGCTTCGAGAGACACACTGAAGCTTTCTTT.

V is TRBV7-9 and J is TRBJ1-4; D uncertain. V lost 4 bases, J lost 5 bases, and 14 bases lay in between. CDR1 and CDR2 from the germline V gene are SEHNR and FQNEAQ (reference sequence). This CDR3 is built from 15 residues. CDR3 in amino acids: CASSSSGRPNEKLFF. The CDR3 coding sequence is TGTGCCAGCAGCTCCTCCGGGAGACCGAATGAAAAACTGTTTTTT.

This sequence joins TRBV25-1 and TRBJ1-4; 8 bases match TRBD1. The trim removed 0 bases at V and 10 bases at J, leaving 13 bases unmatched. Germline V gene lookup returns CDR1 MGHDK and CDR2 SYGVNS. This CDR3 comprises 17 residues. The CDR3 is CASSEYSSGTGPGKLFF. The CDR3 DNA is TGTGCCAGCAGTGAATATAGTAGTGGGACAGGCCCCGGAAAACTGTTTTTT.

The rearrangement uses TRBV19 and TRBJ1-4, with TRBD1 matching over 8 bases. Germline CDR1 reads LNHDA; CDR2 reads SQIVND (reference sequence). Trimming cost V 4 bases and J 8 bases; bases outside gene matches: 6. CDR3 length: 14 amino acids. The CDR3 region is CASSRTGFREKLFF. CDR3 sequence (DNA): TGTGCCAGTAGTAGGACAGGGTTTCGGGAAAAACTGTTTTTT.

This chain joins TRBV2 and TRBJ2-7; 11 bases are a match to TRBD2. The CDR3 totals 13 residues. Germline loops: CDR1 SNHLY, CDR2 FYNNEI. V was pared by 8 bases and J by 5 bases, with 5 bases of the junction left unmatched. The CDR3 DNA reads as TGTGCCAGCCAACCTAGCGGGAGGAACGAGCAGTACTTC. Translation gives CASQPSGRNEQYF.

A word on this clone: The same CDR3 is also encoded by other DNA sequences in this sample. This sequence joins TRBV5-1 and TRBJ1-1, with D uncertain. This CDR3 region has 13 residues. The germline gives CDR1 SGHRS, CDR2 YFSETQ. Trimming removed 0 bases at V and 0 bases at J, with 3 bases between. The CDR3, as DNA: TGCGCCAGCAGCTTGGTGCTGAACACTGAAGCTTTCTTT. Residues: CASSLVLNTEAFF.

This clone has just one count. The chain combines TRBV27 with TRBJ2-5; 10 bases line up with TRBD1. Trimming removed 10 bases from V and 0 bases from J; junction bases left unmatched: 11. This CDR3 comprises 16 residues. Germline V CDR1 and CDR2: MNHEY, SMNVEV (reference sequence). This CDR3 is CATGGQGKAYQETQYF. As DNA, the CDR3 is TGTGCCACCGGGGGACAGGGGAAAGCGTACCAAGAGACCCAGTACTTC.

This clone was counted once. J is TRBJ2-1 and V is TRBV18, with no clear D. V shed 3 bases and J shed 7 bases, with 10 bases lying between them. Germline V gene sequence: CDR1 KGHSH, CDR2 LQKENI. The length of the CDR3 is 13 residues. Here the CDR3 reads CASSPLSVNEQFF. The CDR3 DNA follows: TGTGCCAGCTCACCTCTCTCGGTGAATGAGCAGTTCTTC.

The rearrangement uses TRBV28 and TRBJ2-3; D remains unclear. V dropped 5 bases and J dropped 0 bases, with 15 bases sitting between them. CDR3 length equals 16 residues. Germline V gives CDR1 MDHEN, CDR2 SYDVKM. CDR3 amino acids: CASSDGWGVSTDTQYF. DNA for the CDR3: TGTGCCAGCAGTGATGGATGGGGTGTTAGCACAGATACGCAGTATTTT.

This chain connects TRBV7-3 to TRBJ2-7, with a weak D call TRBD1 (5 bases). The CDR3 totals 14 residues. Trimming removed 9 bases from V and 1 base from J, with 16 bases in between. The V gene's germline CDR1 is SGHTA and CDR2 FQGTGA. This CDR3 reads CARPTANSSYEQYF. DNA for the CDR3: TGTGCCAGGCCGACAGCAAACTCTTCCTACGAGCAGTACTTC.

This clone was seen once. The chain carries TRBV6-5 and TRBJ2-1; D is possibly TRBD1 (6 bases). The CDR3 runs 15 residues. Germline CDR1 reads MNHEY; CDR2 reads SVGAGI. V lost 5 bases to trimming and J lost 7 bases, with 18 bases between them. CDR3 sequence: CASSHVQGTRNEQFF. The CDR3 DNA is TGTGCCAGCAGTCATGTCCAGGGGACGAGGAATGAGCAGTTCTTC.

V is TRBV7-2 and J is TRBJ1-5, with D uncertain. Deletions cut 2 bases from V and 8 bases from J, with 10 bases between. This CDR3 has 13 amino acids. Germline V gives CDR1 SGHTA, CDR2 FQGNSA. DNA of the CDR3: TGTGCCAGCAGCTTATCCAGATTCGAGCCCCAGCATTTT. Protein product: CASSLSRFEPQHF. The full variable domain, in which reference TRBV7-2 and TRBJ1-5 provide the parts outside the CDR3, is GAGVSQSPSNKVTEKGKDVELRCDPISGHTALYWYRQSLGQGLEFLIYFQGNSAPDKSGLPSDRFSAERTGGSVSTLTIQRTQQEDSAVYLCASSLSRFEPQHFGDGTRLSIL.

The rearrangement joins TRBV6-1 to TRBJ2-7; D is undetermined. Germline V gene data show CDR1 as MNHNS and CDR2 as SASEGT. The V end lost 1 base, the J end lost 0 bases, and 10 bases lay between the germline ends. The CDR3 is made up of 15 amino acids. In nucleotides, the CDR3 is TGTGCCAGCAGTGAAGGGGCTCTAAGCTCCTACGAGCAGTACTTC. Amino acid sequence: CASSEGALSSYEQYF.

The J gene is TRBJ2-7, the V gene TRBV7-9; 12 bases agree with TRBD2. The CDR3 totals 15 residues. The germline CDR1 and CDR2 sequences are SEHNR and FQNEAQ (reference sequence). V lost 5 bases, J lost 3 bases, and 5 bases stayed unmatched. The CDR3 is CASSTGLAGNYEQYF. The DNA for the CDR3 is TGTGCCAGCAGCACCGGACTAGCGGGAAACTACGAGCAGTACTTC.

With regard to this clone: The junction departs from germline at one end; a sequencing error may be responsible. This rearrangement joins TRBV7-2 to TRBJ1-5; TRBD1 matches 8 bases. Germline CDR1 is SGHTA and CDR2 is FQGNSA. This CDR3 comprises 15 residues. CDR3 sequence: CASSYPDRGKQPQHF. The DNA for the CDR3 is TGTGCCAGCAGCTACCCCGACAGGGGCAAGCAGCCCCAGCATTTT. Filled out from reference TRBV7-2 and TRBJ1-5, the complete variable domain reads GAGVSQSPSNKVTEKGKDVELRCDPISGHTALYWYRQSLGQGLEFLIYFQGNSAPDKSGLPSDRFSAERTGGSVSTLTIQRTQQEDSAVYLCASSYPDRGKQPQHFGDGTRLSIL.

The gene calls are TRBV5-4 and TRBJ2-7, with D possibly being TRBD1 (6 bases). The length of the CDR3 is 13 residues. Germline CDR1 reads SGHNT; CDR2 reads YYREEE (reference sequence). V was clipped by 0 bases and J by 8 bases, with 12 bases between them. The CDR3 reads CASSLDQGSQQYF. CDR3 bases: TGTGCCAGCAGCTTGGATCAGGGGAGTCAGCAGTACTTC.

The V and J genes are TRBV11-2 and TRBJ2-7, with 9 bases aligning to TRBD2. This CDR3 has 17 residues. With 0 bases clipped from V and 6 bases from J, the junction kept 12 bases outside the gene matches. The germline V gene encodes CDR1 SGHAT and CDR2 FQNNGV. DNA of the CDR3: TGTGCCAGCAGCTTAGAAGGGACTAGCCGACTATTAAGCGAGCAGTACTTC. It is translated as CASSLEGTSRLLSEQYF. Supplemented by reference TRBV11-2 and TRBJ2-7, the full variable domain reads EAGVAQSPRYKIIEKRQSVAFWCNPISGHATLYWYQQILGQGPKLLIQFQNNGVVDDSQLPKDRFSAERLKGVDSTLKIQPAKLEDSAVYLCASSLEGTSRLLSEQYFGPGTRLTVT.

The chain links TRBV7-2 to TRBJ2-7; 7 nucleotides agree with TRBD2. The CDR3 is 15 residues long. The germline gives CDR1 SGHTA, CDR2 FQGNSA. The V segment lost 5 bases and the J segment 2 bases; nucleotides outside the gene matches: 9. For the CDR3, the DNA is TGTGCCAGCAGCCCCCTGCGGGAGTCCACCTACGAGCAGTACTTC. Protein product: CASSPLRESTYEQYF.

With respect to this clone: The sample contains more than one DNA sequence encoding this CDR3. The V call is TRBV5-5, the J call TRBJ2-7; D is uncertain. Trimming cost V 5 bases and J 0 bases, with 12 bases left between them. Looked up from germline, CDR1 is SGHKS and CDR2 is YYEKEE (reference sequence). This CDR3 is built from 14 residues. CDR3 DNA: TGTGCCAGCAGTCGCGACTCATTCTCCTACGAGCAGTACTTC. Its protein is CASSRDSFSYEQYF.

The rearrangement uses TRBV5-1 and TRBJ1-2, with 8 bases identical to TRBD1. Germline V gene data show CDR1 as SGHRS and CDR2 as YFSETQ. With V trimmed by 1 base and J by 8 bases, 7 bases remained unmatched. This CDR3 is 14 amino acids long. CDR3 sequence: CASSLWSRGLGYTF. The CDR3 region has the DNA TGCGCCAGCAGCTTGTGGTCCAGGGGGCTGGGCTACACCTTC.